This passage covers 20 T cell receptor beta chains from one sample sequenced in a study of T and B cells in COVID-19 patients. BIOMED2 TRB-A/B primer pools were used in multiplex TRB PCR. TCRdb re-called the multiplex PCR reads with MiXCR, one entry per CDR3 protein. The data hold approximately 7,800 distinct CDR3 sequences, with approximately 26% observed a single time. Blood genomic DNA input for TRB amplification was 250-500 ng. Sequencing used blood. These receptors were obtained from a human donor with active COVID-19.

This clonotype was seen a few times. The chain has TRBV6-5 and TRBJ2-3; D gene ambiguous. The CDR3 consists of 14 residues. Trimming took off 6 bases at V and 4 bases at J, with 14 bases between the two ends. Germline-derived CDR1 and CDR2 are MNHEY and SVGAGI. The CDR3 region is CASSTYHPPDTQYF. As DNA, the CDR3 is TGTGCCAGCAGCACCTACCACCCCCCAGATACGCAGTATTTT.

The rearrangement links TRBV18 to TRBJ1-6; tentative D call: TRBD1 (6 bases). CDR3 length equals 17 residues. CDR1 KGHSH and CDR2 LQKENI come from the germline V gene. V shed 3 bases and J shed 7 bases, with 19 bases lying between them. CDR3 loop: CASSPTLGQLLNSPLHF. CDR3 bases: TGTGCCAGCTCACCCACTCTAGGACAGCTTCTAAATTCACCCCTCCACTTT.

The rearrangement joins TRBV5-6 to TRBJ1-2; D is unclear. Germline CDR1 SGHDT, CDR2 YYEEEE. Deletions cut 5 bases from V and 2 bases from J, with 13 bases between. The CDR3 has 14 amino acids. CDR3 in DNA: TGTGCCAGCAGTTCCTGGACCGGCAACTATGGCTACACCTTC. It yields the protein CASSSWTGNYGYTF.

This clonotype was seen many times. The rearrangement uses TRBV6-2 or TRBV6-3 and TRBJ2-7, with D perhaps TRBD2 (6 bases). Trimming shortened V by 6 bases and J by 3 bases, and 12 bases separated the two germline ends. There are 13 residues in the CDR3. Per the germline V gene, CDR1 is MNHEY and CDR2 is SVGEGT. This CDR3 reads CASRILANYEQYF. The CDR3 coding sequence is TGTGCCAGCAGAATCCTAGCGAACTACGAGCAGTACTTC.

The J gene is TRBJ1-3, the V gene TRBV7-6, with 8 nucleotides matching TRBD1. The germline V gene encodes CDR1 SGHVS and CDR2 FNYEAQ. This CDR3 spans 15 amino acids. Trimming at V came to 5 bases and at J to 3 bases, leaving 6 bases not matched to a gene. CDR3 sequence reads: CASSTTGVYGNTIYF. The DNA for the CDR3 is TGTGCCAGCAGCACGACAGGGGTATATGGAAACACCATATATTTT.

This clonotype was found many times. The V call is TRBV5-6, the J call TRBJ2-2; no clear D gene. The CDR3 runs 15 residues. Germline assignment: CDR1 SGHDT and CDR2 YYEEEE. Trimming took 2 bases from V and 1 from J, leaving 9 bases between them. Written as DNA, the CDR3 is TGTGCCAGCAGCTTTATGGGGAAGAACACCGGGGAGCTGTTTTTT. Its protein product is CASSFMGKNTGELFF.

This clonotype was counted a single time. The V and J genes are TRBV2 and TRBJ2-5; 8 bases map to TRBD2. Germline V lookup: CDR1 SNHLY, CDR2 FYNNEI. V dropped 6 bases and J dropped 7; count of bases not matched to a gene: 10. The CDR3 covers 14 residues. The CDR3 DNA is TGTGCCAGCAGCCCCCCATTAGCGGGACCGACCCAGTACTTC. This gives the protein CASSPPLAGPTQYF.

The table lists this clonotype with a few counts. The DNA of the CDR3 is TGTGCCAGCAGCCTCCCCGGGGCCTCAGAAGCTTTCTTT. Amino acids: CASSLPGASEAFF. The genes are TRBV11-1 and TRBJ1-1; D might be TRBD1 (5 bases). CDR1 is SGHAT and CDR2 is FQDESV in the germline V gene (reference sequence). Trimming removed 5 bases at V and 8 bases at J, with 15 bases between. CDR3 length: 13 amino acids.

The chain is built from TRBV13 and TRBJ2-5, with D possibly being TRBD2 (7 bases). This CDR3 contains 15 residues. Germline V gene sequence: CDR1 PRHDT, CDR2 FYEKMQ (reference sequence). V lost 6 bases to trimming and J lost 2 bases, with 16 bases between them. This chain's CDR3 is CASRAGGGGQETQYF. The CDR3 DNA is TGTGCCAGCAGGGCTGGGGGAGGGGGGCAAGAGACCCAGTACTTC.

The rearrangement joins TRBV10-3 to TRBJ2-7, with 8 bases aligning to TRBD1. V shed 8 bases, J shed 2 bases, and the junction held 5 bases outside the gene matches. This CDR3 comprises 13 residues. Per germline, CDR1 ENHRY and CDR2 SYGVKD. The CDR3 is CAIGAGGPYEQYF. CDR3 bases: TGTGCCATCGGGGCAGGGGGCCCCTACGAGCAGTACTTC.

By share of the sample, this clonotype is medium-sized. This chain uses TRBV12-3 or TRBV12-4 with TRBJ2-5; D is undetermined. V lost 2 bases to trimming and J lost 9 bases, with 7 bases between them. CDR3 length equals 11 residues. The CDR3 coding sequence is TGTGCCAGCAGTTTATCTTTGGCCCAGTACTTC. Its protein is CASSLSLAQYF.

J is TRBJ1-2 and V is TRBV27; perhaps TRBD1 as D (5 bases). Per the germline V gene, CDR1 is MNHEY and CDR2 is SMNVEV (reference sequence). The CDR3 has 17 amino acids. V lost 2 bases, J lost 3 bases, and 19 bases lay in between. As DNA, the CDR3 is TGTGCCAGCAGTTTAAGAGGGACGGCTGCCTTCGACTATGGCTACACCTTC. Translating gives CASSLRGTAAFDYGYTF.

The chain is built from TRBV5-6 and TRBJ1-5, with D tentatively TRBD1 (5 bases). Trimming took 1 base from V and 3 from J, leaving 17 bases between them. CDR3 length: 17 residues. CDR1 and CDR2 (germline): SGHDT, YYEEEE. The CDR3 protein is CASSLRIAGSYNQPQHF. CDR3 in DNA: TGTGCCAGCAGCTTGCGTATTGCAGGGTCGTACAATCAGCCCCAGCATTTT. Full variable domain (rest looked up from reference TRBV5-6 and TRBJ1-5): DAGVTQSPTHLIKTRGQQVTLRCSPKSGHDTVSWYQQALGQGPQFIFQYYEEEERQRGNFPDRFSGHQFPNYSSELNVNALLLGDSALYLCASSLRIAGSYNQPQHFGDGTRLSIL.

This clonotype has at least ten counts. This chain connects TRBV30 to TRBJ2-7; weak D call: TRBD1 (7 bases). The CDR3 extends over 13 amino acids. Looked up from germline, CDR1 is GTSNPN and CDR2 is SVGIG (reference sequence). Trimming cost V 1 base and J 4 bases, with 11 bases left between them. The CDR3 DNA reads as TGTGCCTGGAGTGGACAGGGAGGATACGAGCAGTACTTC. Its protein product is CAWSGQGGYEQYF.

This clonotype was counted many times. This chain uses TRBV13 with TRBJ1-1; D is ambiguous. The CDR3 is 11 amino acids. Trimming removed 3 bases at V and 4 bases at J, with 3 bases between. CDR1 and CDR2 from the germline V gene are PRHDT and FYEKMQ (reference sequence). The CDR3 DNA reads TGTGCCAGCAGCTTGCCCACTGAAGCTTTCTTT. Translation: CASSLPTEAFF.

In its sample, this clonotype was seen a few times. The chain has TRBV30 and TRBJ1-3; no clear D gene. The CDR3 runs 14 residues. V was pared by 0 bases and J by 0 bases, with 6 bases between. CDR1 is GTSNPN, CDR2 SVGIG, per germline (reference sequence). In DNA, the CDR3 is TGTGCCTGGAGTGTACGGCACTCTGGAAACACCATATATTTT. Amino acids: CAWSVRHSGNTIYF. Filled out from reference TRBV30 and TRBJ1-3, the complete variable domain reads SQTIHQWPATLVQPVGSPLSLECTVEGTSNPNLYWYRQAAGRGLQLLFYSVGIGQISSEVPQNLSASRPQDRQFILSSKKLLLSDSGFYLCAWSVRHSGNTIYFGEGSWLTVV.

Relative to its sample, this clonotype is medium-sized (0.01 to 0.1%). The junction differs from germline at one of its ends, possibly a read error. The chain carries TRBV19 and TRBJ2-2; D is ambiguous. The germline gives CDR1 LNHDA, CDR2 SQIVND (reference sequence). The CDR3 sequence is 13 residues long. The CDR3 sequence: CASSKGNTGELFF. The CDR3 region has the DNA TGTGCCAGCAGTAAGGGGAACACCGGGGAGCTGTTTTTT.

This clonotype came up a few times. The chain combines TRBV7-9 with TRBJ2-5; no firm D call. The germline CDR1 and CDR2 sequences are SEHNR and FQNEAQ (reference sequence). V was trimmed by 1 base and J by 1 base, leaving 7 bases between them. There are 14 residues in the CDR3. The CDR3 reads CASSLVGPQETQYF. CDR3 bases: TGTGCCAGCAGCTTAGTAGGGCCCCAAGAGACCCAGTACTTC.

This clonotype showed up just a few times. This chain links TRBV5-1 with TRBJ2-1; 14 bases agree with TRBD2. Trimming took 5 bases from V and 15 from J; bases not matched to a gene: 7. The CDR3 has 13 residues. Germline CDR1 SGHRS, CDR2 YFSETQ. The CDR3 DNA follows: TGCGCCAGCAGTGGACTAGCGGGAGGCCCATGGTTCTTC. It codes for CASSGLAGGPWFF.

The rearrangement joins TRBV6-1 to TRBJ2-7; TRBD2 is a possible D gene (5 bases). V gave up 5 bases and J gave up 4 bases, with 15 bases separating them. This CDR3 has 14 residues. Germline values: CDR1 MNHNS, CDR2 SASEGT. The chain's CDR3 is CASSYEEGPYEQYF. In DNA form, the CDR3 reads TGTGCCAGCAGTTACGAAGAGGGCCCTTACGAGCAGTACTTC.